A selection of T cell receptor beta chains follows, all from one sample in a study of blood T cell repertoires in COVID-19. Repertoires were generated with immunoSEQ multiplex PCR, while TCRdb's copy carries only in-frame clones and drops some. The sample consists of some 41,000 clones, more than 65% of them appearing once. The sequencing input was peripheral blood. Every receptor here comes from a woman between 65 and 79 years old with acute or convalescent COVID-19. CDR3s include the opening cysteine and the closing phenylalanine or tryptophan. A D gene is named only where the DNA matches it firmly. Clone sizes are given selectively: once, few, many, or a class where the clone is expanded.

>-|TRBJ2-7|few|TRBV3-1/TRBV3-2
CASSQARDISQEQYF
TGTGCCAGCAGCCAAGCCCGGGACATCTCTCAAGAGCAGTACTTC
>TRBD1|TRBJ1-2|-|TRBV7-6
CASSFGQGVNYGYTF
TGTGCCAGCAGTTTCGGGCAGGGGGTAAACTATGGCTACACCTTC
>-|TRBJ1-1|-|TRBV12-3/TRBV12-4
CASGRGGEAFF
TGTGCCAGTGGGAGGGGAGGTGAAGCTTTCTTT
>-|TRBJ2-1|-|TRBV11-2
CASSSASGLYNEQFF
TGTGCCAGCAGCTCCGCAAGCGGCCTCTACAATGAGCAGTTCTTC
>-|TRBJ1-3|-|TRBV6-5
CASSKQGFSGNTIYF
TGTGCCAGCAGCAAACAGGGTTTCTCTGGAAACACCATATATTTT
>TRBD1|TRBJ1-5|-|TRBV19
CASRNTGDRQPQHF
TGTGCCAGTAGAAATACAGGGGATAGGCAGCCCCAGCATTTT
>-|TRBJ2-3|-|TRBV19
CASSNDGPLATQYF
TGTGCCAGTAGTAACGACGGGCCGCTAGCTACGCAGTATTTT
>-|TRBJ2-7|-|TRBV5-4
CASSLRRDSTYEQYF
TGTGCCAGCAGCCTACGACGTGACAGTACCTACGAGCAGTACTTC
>TRBD2|TRBJ2-3|few|TRBV24-1
CATSDGSGTITDTQYF
TGTGCCACCAGTGACGGTAGCGGGACGATTACAGATACGCAGTATTTT
>TRBD1|TRBJ1-1|-|TRBV7-9
CASSTRQGANTEAFF
TGTGCCAGCAGCACCAGACAGGGGGCAAACACTGAAGCTTTCTTT
>-|TRBJ1-1|once|TRBV7-9
CASSVSQGTTEAFF
TGTGCCAGCAGCGTATCGCAGGGGACCACTGAAGCTTTCTTT
>TRBD1|TRBJ1-5|-|TRBV29-1
CSATGGGNQPQHF
TGCAGCGCAACAGGGGGCGGCAATCAGCCCCAGCATTTT
>-|TRBJ2-7|-|TRBV28
CASSRDWDPYEQYF
TGTGCCAGCAGTCGGGACTGGGACCCCTACGAGCAGTACTTC
>TRBD2|TRBJ2-5|-|TRBV5-4
CASRQGLAGASSETQYF
TGTGCCAGCCGACAGGGACTAGCGGGAGCGAGTTCGGAGACCCAGTACTTC
>TRBD2|TRBJ2-2|-|TRBV7-3
CASRGEGPTGELFF
TGTGCCAGCAGGGGGGAGGGACCCACCGGGGAGCTGTTTTTT
>-|TRBJ2-1|-|TRBV7-9
CASSLVSGLSYNEQFF
TGTGCCAGCAGCTTGGTTAGCGGACTCTCCTACAATGAGCAGTTCTTC
>-|TRBJ1-1|-|TRBV24-1
CATSDPTHRSGAFF
TGTGCCACCAGTGATCCCACACACAGGTCCGGAGCTTTCTTT
>TRBD1|TRBJ2-7|-|TRBV27
CASSPRQGITYEQYF
TGTGCCAGCAGTCCCAGACAGGGGATAACCTACGAGCAGTACTTC
>TRBD2|TRBJ2-3|few|TRBV2
CASRRGLAGVSTDTQYF
TGTGCCAGCAGGCGGGGACTAGCGGGCGTAAGCACAGATACGCAGTATTTT
>-|TRBJ1-5|once|TRBV27
CASSLGGSFNQPQHF
TGTGCCAGCAGTTTAGGCGGTAGTTTCAATCAGCCCCAGCATTTT
>TRBD1|TRBJ2-7|-|TRBV28
CASSLGQGVYHEQYF
TGTGCCAGCAGTTTGGGACAGGGGGTTTACCACGAGCAGTACTTC
>-|TRBJ2-7|-|TRBV7-9
CASSLTSNEQYF
TGTGCCAGCAGCTTAACTAGCAACGAGCAGTACTTC